This TCR beta chain appears in the sequencing data of a study of shared clonotypes between healthy human individuals. In the authors' workflow: Filtering differed, since immunoSEQ gave only junction sequences and no quality scores. Sequenced by immunoSEQ multiplex PCR; TCRdb stores in-frame clones only, minus some. Clone size and the V and J calls come from that table; the DNA yielded D and trimming. The table lists around 500,000 clones, roughly 80% of them singletons. About this clone itself: As yet, its antigen is unknown. This sequence is one base from a far larger clone and is likely a read error.

This CDR3 comprises 17 residues. CDR1 LGHNA and CDR2 YNFKEQ come from the germline V gene. Between the trimmed V and J ends, which lost 0 bases and 5 bases, there was a span of 17 bases. Study outcomes and limitations: Clonotype sharing levels among donors were expected to vary with sequencing depth.

The clonotype originates from a woman aged 35 to 49 in good health. Some clones in this sample may be carry-over from other donors' samples. Sequencing was done on a sample of PBMCs. The chain is built from TRBV4-2 and TRBJ2-1, with a tentative D call TRBD2 (6 bases). CDR3: CASSQDRPAGRHNEQFF. CDR3 in DNA: TGTGCCAGCAGCCAAGATCGGCCGGCGGGAAGGCACAATGAGCAGTTCTTC.